The clone carrying this TCR beta chain was observed a single time. The data were obtained in a study of blood T cell repertoires in COVID-19. As for the study in general: In each case, the material was cDNA or gDNA derived from T cells, B-cell-depleted T cells, or PBMCs.

Profiled with immunoSEQ multiplex PCR; TCRdb holds only in-frame clones, not every one. The sample contains around 250,000 clones, around 87% of which appear only once. The TCR was taken from a man between 18 and 29 years old with active or convalescent COVID-19. Sequencing input: peripheral blood.

CDR3 residues: CATSDTLDTYNEQFF. The CDR3 DNA is TGTGCCACCAGTGATACCTTGGACACTTACAATGAGCAGTTCTTC. The chain is built from TRBV24-1 and TRBJ2-1, with TRBD1 as a possible D gene (5 bases). From germline, CDR1 is KGHDR and CDR2 SFDVKD. V was trimmed by 3 bases and J by 4 bases, leaving 12 bases between them. This CDR3 has 15 residues.